One T cell receptor beta chain is described in this entry. The antigen is undetermined. The CDR3 spans 13 residues. The germline V gene has CDR1 MNHEY and CDR2 SVGAGI. Trimming shortened V by 7 bases and J by 5 bases, and 11 bases separated the two germline ends. The data derive from a study of PD-L1 blockade in urothelial cancer. Study-level background: Blood was subjected to analysis at 3 weeks (second dose) and 6 weeks following treatment start. Reported median T cell count for blood samples was around 140,000.

Produced via immunoSEQ multiplex PCR; TCRdb's table is partial and in-frame only. Of some 56,000 clones in the sample, around four fifths were seen once. Time point in this sample: pretreatment peripheral blood. Broader study findings: Patients with durable benefit had greater blood expansion of tumor-associated TCR clones 3 weeks into treatment.

This receptor was taken from a man aged 50 to 60 with urothelial cancer. J is TRBJ2-2 and V is TRBV6-5; D possibly corresponds to TRBD2 (5 bases). The sample in question was PBMCs, obtained around atezolizumab (anti-PD-L1) treatment. The CDR3 sequence: CASNDYRTGELFF. DNA of the CDR3: TGTGCCAGCAACGACTACCGGACCGGGGAGCTGTTTTTT.